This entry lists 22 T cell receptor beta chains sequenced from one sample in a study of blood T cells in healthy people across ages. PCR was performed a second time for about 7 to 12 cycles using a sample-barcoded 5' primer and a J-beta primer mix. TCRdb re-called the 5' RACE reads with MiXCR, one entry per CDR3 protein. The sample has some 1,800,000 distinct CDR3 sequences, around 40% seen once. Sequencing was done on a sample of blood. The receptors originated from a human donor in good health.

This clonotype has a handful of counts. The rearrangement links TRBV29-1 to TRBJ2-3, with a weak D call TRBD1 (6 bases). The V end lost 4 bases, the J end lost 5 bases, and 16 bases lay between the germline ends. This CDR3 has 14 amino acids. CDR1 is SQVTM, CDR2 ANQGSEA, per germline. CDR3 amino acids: CSVVVQGRVDTQYF. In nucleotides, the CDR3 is TGCAGCGTTGTAGTGCAGGGGCGGGTAGATACGCAGTATTTT.

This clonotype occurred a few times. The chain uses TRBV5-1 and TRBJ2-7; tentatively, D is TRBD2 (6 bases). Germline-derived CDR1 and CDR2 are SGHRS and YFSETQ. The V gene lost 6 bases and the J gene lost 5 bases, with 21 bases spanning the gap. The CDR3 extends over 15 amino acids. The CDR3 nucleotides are TGCGCCAGCACGGAGGGGCAGGGAAGTACGGACGAGCAGTACTTC. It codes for CASTEGQGSTDEQYF.

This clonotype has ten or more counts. CDR3 DNA: TGTGCCAGCAGCTCTAGGGACAGGGGCGGCTATGGCTACACCTTC. Protein sequence: CASSSRDRGGYGYTF. V gene TRBV7-8 combines with J gene TRBJ1-2, with TRBD1 matching 10 bases. The CDR3 runs 15 residues. Germline CDR1 is SGHVS and CDR2 is FQNEAQ. J was trimmed by 4 bases and V by 4 bases; bases with no gene match: 6. The complete variable domain, with remaining parts taken from reference TRBV7-8 and TRBJ1-2, reads GAGVSQSPRYKVAKRGQDVALRCDPISGHVSLFWYQQALGQGPEFLTYFQNEAQLDKSGLPSDRFFAERPEGSVSTLKIQRTQQEDSAVYLCASSSRDRGGYGYTFGSGTRLTVV.

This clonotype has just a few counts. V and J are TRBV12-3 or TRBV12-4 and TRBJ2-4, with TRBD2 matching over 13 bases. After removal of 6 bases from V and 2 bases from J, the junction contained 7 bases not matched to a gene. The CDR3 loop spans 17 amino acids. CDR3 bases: TGTGCCAGCAGCCAAAAACTAGCGGGGGGGACCAAAAACATTCAGTACTTC. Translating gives CASSQKLAGGTKNIQYF.

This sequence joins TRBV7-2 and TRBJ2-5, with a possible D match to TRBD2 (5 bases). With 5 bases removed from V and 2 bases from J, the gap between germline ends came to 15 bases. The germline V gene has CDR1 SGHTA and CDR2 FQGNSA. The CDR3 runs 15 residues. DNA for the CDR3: TGTGCCAGCAGCCTCTGGAGAGGGAATCAAGAGACCCAGTACTTC. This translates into CASSLWRGNQETQYF.

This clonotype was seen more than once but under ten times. This CDR3 is CASSIGGSRNQPQHF. In nucleotides, the CDR3 is TGTGCCAGCAGCATAGGGGGGTCGCGGAATCAGCCCCAGCATTTT. The chain recombines TRBV7-6 with TRBJ1-5; D might be TRBD1 (6 bases). Looked up from germline, CDR1 is SGHVS and CDR2 is FNYEAQ. V lost 5 bases and J 4 bases, leaving 15 bases between the germline ends. This CDR3 is built from 15 residues.

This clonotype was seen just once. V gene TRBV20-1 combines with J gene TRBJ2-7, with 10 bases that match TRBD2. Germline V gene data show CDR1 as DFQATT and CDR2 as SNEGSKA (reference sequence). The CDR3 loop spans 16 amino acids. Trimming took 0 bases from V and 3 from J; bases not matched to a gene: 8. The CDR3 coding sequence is TGCAGTGCTAGAGATGGTCTAGCGGGGGTCCTCTACGAGCAGTACTTC. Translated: CSARDGLAGVLYEQYF.

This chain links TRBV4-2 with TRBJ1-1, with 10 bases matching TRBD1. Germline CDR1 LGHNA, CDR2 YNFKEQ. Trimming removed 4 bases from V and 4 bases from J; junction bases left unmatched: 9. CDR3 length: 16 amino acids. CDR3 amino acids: CASSLPDRGRTTEAFF. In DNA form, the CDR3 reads TGTGCCAGCAGCCTTCCCGACAGGGGGCGGACCACTGAAGCTTTCTTT.

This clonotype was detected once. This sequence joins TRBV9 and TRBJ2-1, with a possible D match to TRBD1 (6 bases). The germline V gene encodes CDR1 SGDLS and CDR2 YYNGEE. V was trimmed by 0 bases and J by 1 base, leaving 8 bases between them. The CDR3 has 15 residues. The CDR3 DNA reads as TGTGCCAGCAGCGTAGTGGGGGCATCCTACAATGAGCAGTTCTTC. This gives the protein CASSVVGASYNEQFF.

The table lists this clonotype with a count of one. This chain's CDR3 is CASGSLWVGTQYF. Written as DNA, the CDR3 is TGTGCTAGTGGTTCCCTATGGGTAGGGACCCAGTACTTC. The genes are TRBV12-5 and TRBJ2-4; D uncertain. The end of the DNA aligns better with TRBJ2-5, so the J call may be wrong. Germline-derived CDR1 and CDR2 are LGHNT and FRNRAP. The CDR3 extends over 13 amino acids.

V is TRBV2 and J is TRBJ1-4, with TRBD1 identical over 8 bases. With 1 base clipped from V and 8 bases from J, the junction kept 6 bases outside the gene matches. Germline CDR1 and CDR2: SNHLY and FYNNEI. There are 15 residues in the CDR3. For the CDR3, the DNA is TGTGCCAGCAGTGAAGATGCAGGGGGCTGGGAAAAACTGTTTTTT. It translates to CASSEDAGGWEKLFF.

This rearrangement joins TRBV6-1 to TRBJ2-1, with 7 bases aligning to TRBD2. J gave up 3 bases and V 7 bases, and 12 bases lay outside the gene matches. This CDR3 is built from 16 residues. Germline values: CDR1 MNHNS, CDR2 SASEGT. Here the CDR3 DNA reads TGTGCCAGCACCCCTAGGATGGGACTATTCTACAATGAGCAGTTCTTC. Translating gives CASTPRMGLFYNEQFF.

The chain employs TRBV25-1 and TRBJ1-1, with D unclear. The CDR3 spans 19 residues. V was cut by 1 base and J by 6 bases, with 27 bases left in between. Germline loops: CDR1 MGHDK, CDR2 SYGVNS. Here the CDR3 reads CASSEFFWRNHLPEAEAFF. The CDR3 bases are TGTGCCAGCAGTGAATTCTTCTGGAGGAACCACCTTCCCGAGGCTGAAGCTTTCTTT. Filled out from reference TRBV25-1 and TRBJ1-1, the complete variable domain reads EADIYQTPRYLVIGTGKKITLECSQTMGHDKMYWYQQDPGMELHLIHYSYGVNSTEKGDLSSESTVSRIRTEHFPLTLESARPSHTSQYLCASSEFFWRNHLPEAEAFFGQGTRLTVV.

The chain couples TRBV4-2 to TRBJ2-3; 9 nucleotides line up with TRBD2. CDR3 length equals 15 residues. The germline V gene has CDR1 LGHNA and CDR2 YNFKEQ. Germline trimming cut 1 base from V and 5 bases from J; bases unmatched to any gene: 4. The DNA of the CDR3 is TGTGCCAGCAGCCAAGGCGTAGCGGGGGAAGATACGCAGTATTTT. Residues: CASSQGVAGEDTQYF.

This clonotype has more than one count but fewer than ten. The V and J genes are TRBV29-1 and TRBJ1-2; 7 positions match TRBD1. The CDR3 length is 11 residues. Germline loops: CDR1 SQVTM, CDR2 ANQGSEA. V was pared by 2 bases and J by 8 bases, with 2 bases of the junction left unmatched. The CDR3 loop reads CSVEMTGGYTF. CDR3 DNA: TGCAGCGTTGAAATGACAGGGGGCTACACCTTC. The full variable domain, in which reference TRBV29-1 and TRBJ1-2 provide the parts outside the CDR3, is SAVISQKPSRDICQRGTSLTIQCQVDSQVTMMFWYRQQPGQSLTLIATANQGSEATYESGFVIDKFPISRPNLTFSTLTVSNMSPEDSSIYLCSVEMTGGYTFGSGTRLTVV.

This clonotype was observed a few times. CDR3 bases: TGTGCCATCAGTGAGAGCCTAGCCGGTCAAGAGACCCAGTACTTC. Translated: CAISESLAGQETQYF. The chain links TRBV10-3 to TRBJ2-5, with a possible D match to TRBD2 (5 bases). The V gene lost 2 bases and the J gene lost 2 bases, with 12 bases spanning the gap. This CDR3 is built from 15 residues. The V gene's germline CDR1 is ENHRY and CDR2 SYGVKD.

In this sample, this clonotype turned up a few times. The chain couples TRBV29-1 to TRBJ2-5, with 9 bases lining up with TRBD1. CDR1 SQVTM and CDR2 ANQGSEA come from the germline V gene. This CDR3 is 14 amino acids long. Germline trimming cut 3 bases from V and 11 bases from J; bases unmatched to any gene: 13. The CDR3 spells CSVESGTGRGEQYF. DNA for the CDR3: TGCAGCGTTGAGTCCGGGACAGGGAGGGGGGAGCAGTACTTC.

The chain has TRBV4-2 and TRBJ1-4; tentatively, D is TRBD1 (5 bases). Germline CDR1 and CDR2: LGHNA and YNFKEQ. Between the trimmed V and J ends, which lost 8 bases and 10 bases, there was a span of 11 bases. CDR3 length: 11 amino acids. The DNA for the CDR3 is TGTGCCAGCCGGGGGGATGGAAAACTGTTTTTT. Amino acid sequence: CASRGDGKLFF.

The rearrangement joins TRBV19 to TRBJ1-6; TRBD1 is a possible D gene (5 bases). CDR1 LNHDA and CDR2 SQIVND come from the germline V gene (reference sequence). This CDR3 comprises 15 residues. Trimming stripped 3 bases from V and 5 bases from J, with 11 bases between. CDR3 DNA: TGTGCCAGTAGTATGGACAATCGAAATAATTCACCCCTCCACTTT. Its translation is CASSMDNRNNSPLHF.

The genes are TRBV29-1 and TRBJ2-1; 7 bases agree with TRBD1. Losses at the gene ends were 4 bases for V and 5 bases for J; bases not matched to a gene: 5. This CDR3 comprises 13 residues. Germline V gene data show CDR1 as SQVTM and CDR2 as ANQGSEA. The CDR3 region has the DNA TGCAGCGTTGGAAGGACAGGTAACAATGAGCAGTTCTTC. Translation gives CSVGRTGNNEQFF.

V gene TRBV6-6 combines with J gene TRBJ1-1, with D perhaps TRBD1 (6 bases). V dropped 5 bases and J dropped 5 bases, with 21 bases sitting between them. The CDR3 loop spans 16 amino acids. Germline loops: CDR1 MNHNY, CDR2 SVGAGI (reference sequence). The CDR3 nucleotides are TGTGCCAGCAGTATGACCTCCAGGGGCCCCCTAACTGAAGCTTTCTTT. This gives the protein CASSMTSRGPLTEAFF.

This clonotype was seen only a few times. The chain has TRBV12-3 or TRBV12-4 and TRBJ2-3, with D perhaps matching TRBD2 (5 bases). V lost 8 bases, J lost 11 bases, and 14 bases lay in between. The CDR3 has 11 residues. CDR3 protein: CASRTFGMQYF. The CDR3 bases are TGTGCCAGCCGGACCTTCGGGATGCAGTATTTT.